This T cell receptor beta chain was identified during a study of blood T cell repertoires in COVID-19. Study-wide context: COVID-19 samples collected from the United States, Italy and Spain covered acute and convalescent phases. From T cells, B-cell-depleted T cells, or PBMCs came the material, which was cDNA or gDNA.

With V trimmed by 4 bases and J by 6 bases, 4 bases remained unmatched. The CDR3 totals 14 residues. CDR1 is KGHSH, CDR2 LQKENI, per germline. How the authors handled the data: Reference gene primer amplification yielded estimated nucleated cell counts. Profiling relied on immunoSEQ multiplex PCR, and the TCRdb table lists in-frame clones only, not all of them. For V, J and clone size, that table is used; D and trimming come from the DNA. The table includes 200,000 to 250,000 clones, roughly 78% detected once. This clone has only a few counts. The chain couples TRBV18 to TRBJ2-2; 8 bases match TRBD1. Sequencing was done on a sample of peripheral blood. This clonotype was sampled from a woman aged 40 to 50 with acute or convalescent COVID-19. The chain's CDR3 is CASSRTGSPGELFF. CDR3 sequence (DNA): TGTGCCAGCTCACGGACAGGGAGCCCCGGGGAGCTGTTTTTT. Variable domain in full (rest from reference TRBV18 and TRBJ2-2): NAGVMQNPRHLVRRRGQEARLRCSPMKGHSHVYWYRQLPEEGLKFMVYLQKENIIDESGMPKERFSAEFPKEGPSILRIQQVVRGDSAAYFCASSRTGSPGELFFGEGSRLTVL.